Listed below are T cell receptor beta chains from one sample, sequenced in a study of cytomegalovirus exposure and HLA in healthy donors. The protocol was immunoSEQ multiplex PCR, while the TCRdb copy is restricted to in-frame clones and leaves out a portion. The sample lists roughly 140,000 clones, roughly 81% occurring once. Sequencing used PBMCs. The receptors come from a woman under 30 in good health and CMV-seronegative. Both conserved end residues are part of each CDR3. A D gene is named only where the DNA matches it firmly. The size field is filled for only some rows; it gives once, few, many or a size class.

V,J,size,D,length,DNA,CDR3
TRBV7-9,TRBJ2-7,.,TRBD1,17,TGTGCCAGCAGCGGACTAGGTAGGGGACAGGGAGCCTACGAGCAGTACTTC,CASSGLGRGQGAYEQYF
TRBV4-3,TRBJ1-2,once,.,16,TGCGCCAGCAGCCAAGATCGGGAGGGGGAGACCCTTGGCTACACCTTC,CASSQDREGETLGYTF
TRBV30,TRBJ1-4,.,TRBD1,14,TGTGCCTGGAGTTTCACAGGGGCCAATGAAAAACTGTTTTTT,CAWSFTGANEKLFF
TRBV28,TRBJ1-5,few,TRBD1,16,TGTGCCAGCAGTTTACTCAGGGGGATAAGCAATCAGCCCCAGCATTTT,CASSLLRGISNQPQHF
TRBV5-6,TRBJ1-5,.,.,17,TGTGCCAGCAGCTTGGAGGCAGGTCCTGGTCGCAACGGGCCCCAGCATTTT,CASSLEAGPGRNGPQHF
TRBV4-3,TRBJ1-2,.,TRBD1,13,TGCGCCAGCAGCCAGGGACAGAACTATGGCTACACCTTC,CASSQGQNYGYTF
TRBV6-6,TRBJ2-7,few,TRBD1,12,TGTGCCAGCACCCGACAGGGGTACGAGCAGTACTTC,CASTRQGYEQYF
TRBV28,TRBJ2-2,.,TRBD2,14,TGTGCCAGCAGTCCTACGGGGGGCACCGGGGAGCTGTTTTTT,CASSPTGGTGELFF
TRBV4-1,TRBJ1-4,few,TRBD1,17,TGCGCCAGCAGCCAAGGGACAGGGCGGAGGATTAATGAAAAACTGTTTTTT,CASSQGTGRRINEKLFF
TRBV4-2,TRBJ2-5,.,.,15,TGTGCCAGCAGCCAAGCAACGAAATTAACTGAGACCCAGTACTTC,CASSQATKLTETQYF
TRBV6-5,TRBJ1-2,once,TRBD1,14,TGTGCCAGCAGGCGAACCGGGACAGGGGGCGGCTACACCTTC,CASRRTGTGGGYTF
TRBV5-8,TRBJ1-5,.,.,15,TGTGCCAGCAGCGCCGGGAAGATTAGCAATCAGCCCCAGCATTTT,CASSAGKISNQPQHF
TRBV2,TRBJ2-7,.,.,12,TGTGCCAGCAGTGCCGACAGCTGCGAGCAGTACTTC,CASSADSCEQYF
TRBV5-6,TRBJ1-4,.,.,14,TGTGCCAGCAGCTTAAAGGGAGTCCACGAAAAACTGTTTTTT,CASSLKGVHEKLFF
TRBV5-1,TRBJ1-1,once,TRBD1,17,TGCGCCAGCAGCTTGGGGGACAGTAATCCAATGAGCACTGAAGCTTTCTTT,CASSLGDSNPMSTEAFF
TRBV7-2,TRBJ2-4,.,.,15,TGTGCCAGCAGCTCCAGAATTGCGGGCAAAAACATTCAGTACTTC,CASSSRIAGKNIQYF
TRBV7-7,TRBJ2-2,.,.,13,TGTGCCAGCAGTTCCGGAGAAACCGGGGAGCTGTTTTTT,CASSSGETGELFF
TRBV2,TRBJ2-5,.,.,14,TGTGCCAGCAGTAAACAGGGTGGCCAAGAGACCCAGTACTTC,CASSKQGGQETQYF
TRBV9,TRBJ1-1,.,.,14,TGTGCCAGCAGCCAACGGGGGGCGGGGACTGAAGCTTTCTTT,CASSQRGAGTEAFF
TRBV29-1,TRBJ2-1,.,.,10,TGCAGCGGCACAGGGAATGAGCAGTTCTTC,CSGTGNEQFF
TRBV21-1,TRBJ1-2,.,.,14,TGTGCCAGCAGCACGAAGGGGCAAATCTATGGCTACACCTTC,CASSTKGQIYGYTF
TRBV27,TRBJ2-7,.,.,16,TGTGCCAGCAGTTCCTCTTTAGGGAGTGTTTTCTACGAGCAGTACTTC,CASSSSLGSVFYEQYF
TRBV7-5,TRBJ2-7,.,.,16,TGTGCCAGAAGCTCGCCGCCTAGCGGGGATAGATACGAGCAGTACTTC,CARSSPPSGDRYEQYF
TRBV5-1,TRBJ2-1,.,TRBD1,15,TGCGCCAGCAGCTTGGTAGGTGGCAGGGGGTACGAGCAGTTCTTC,CASSLVGGRGYEQFF
TRBV27,TRBJ1-1,.,.,15,TGTGCCAGCAGTGCAGACAGCCGAGGGGGCACTGAAGCTTTCTTT,CASSADSRGGTEAFF
TRBV30,TRBJ1-6,.,.,17,TGTGCCTGGAGCGGTAGGACACGCAGCTCCTATAATTCACCCCTCCACTTT,CAWSGRTRSSYNSPLHF
TRBV10-1,TRBJ1-3,.,.,18,TGCGCCAGCAGTGGAAGTCTGGGGGCAGGGCCCTCTGGAAACACCATATATTTT,CASSGSLGAGPSGNTIYF
TRBV10-3,TRBJ2-2,.,.,15,TGTGCCATCCGGGAGCAGGCTTCGAACACCGGGGAGCTGTTTTTT,CAIREQASNTGELFF
TRBV5-4,TRBJ1-4,.,.,19,TGTGCCAGCAGCTTAGGAAGATTTGGAGAATCCGATTCTAATGAAAAACTGTTTTTT,CASSLGRFGESDSNEKLFF
TRBV15,TRBJ2-4,.,TRBD2,13,TGTGCCACCCGAACGGGGGAGGGTGACATTCAGTACTTC,CATRTGEGDIQYF